The 27 T cell receptor beta chains listed next were all sequenced from one sample in a study of T cell responses to AZD1222 COVID-19 vaccine. Data came from immunoSEQ multiplex PCR; TCRdb stores just in-frame clones and leaves some out. The sample carries more than 120,000 clones, over 75% recorded once. The sample consisted of peripheral blood, taken 28 days after the second dose of the MenACWY control vaccine. These receptors originate from an adult who received the MenACWY meningococcal vaccine as a control.

This sequence joins TRBV18 and TRBJ1-6; D is undetermined. CDR3 length equals 12 residues. Germline V gene data show CDR1 as KGHSH and CDR2 as LQKENI. Deletions cut 4 bases from V and 10 bases from J, with 8 bases between. CDR3 sequence (DNA): TGTGCCAGCTCACAAGCAGGCTCACCCCTCCACTTT. Translating it yields CASSQAGSPLHF.

The chain combines TRBV9 with TRBJ1-2, with a weak D call TRBD1 (5 bases). The CDR3 loop spans 12 amino acids. Germline V gene lookup returns CDR1 SGDLS and CDR2 YYNGEE. Trimming left V 4 bases short and J 4 bases short, with 8 bases between. The CDR3 is CASSPGTYGYTF. Here the CDR3 DNA reads TGTGCCAGCAGCCCCGGGACCTATGGCTACACCTTC.

This chain uses TRBV7-9 with TRBJ1-3; D gene uncertain. CDR1 is SEHNR and CDR2 is FQNEAQ in the germline V gene (reference sequence). V was trimmed by 1 base and J by 0 bases, leaving 13 bases between them. The CDR3 loop spans 17 amino acids. The DNA for the CDR3 is TGTGCCAGCAGCTTAGTGGTTGGGAGTCTCTCTGGAAACACCATATATTTT. This gives the protein CASSLVVGSLSGNTIYF.

The genes are TRBV14 and TRBJ2-5; 7 bases fit TRBD2. Germline V lookup: CDR1 SGHDN, CDR2 FVKESK. J was trimmed by 1 base and V by 0 bases; bases with no gene match: 5. This CDR3 has 16 residues. CDR3 residues: CASSQDLGRAQETQYF. In DNA, the CDR3 is TGTGCCAGCAGCCAAGATCTGGGGAGGGCCCAAGAGACCCAGTACTTC.

This clone was seen just once. The chain uses TRBV4-3 and TRBJ1-1; D is ambiguous. With 0 bases removed from V and 7 bases from J, the gap between germline ends came to 18 bases. The CDR3 totals 16 residues. The germline gives CDR1 LGHNA, CDR2 YSLEER. The CDR3 sequence: CASSQDTWTVKSEAFF. The DNA for the CDR3 is TGCGCCAGCAGCCAAGATACGTGGACGGTGAAGAGTGAAGCTTTCTTT.

The rearrangement links TRBV19 to TRBJ1-5, with a weak D call TRBD1 (6 bases). CDR1 LNHDA and CDR2 SQIVND come from the germline V gene (reference sequence). This CDR3 spans 17 amino acids. Between the trimmed V and J ends, which lost 3 bases and 1 base, there was a span of 16 bases. CDR3 region: CASSIWDTVRSNQPQHF. CDR3 DNA sequence: TGTGCCAGTAGTATTTGGGACACCGTACGGAGCAATCAGCCCCAGCATTTT.

The chain couples TRBV14 to TRBJ2-3, with D possibly TRBD1 on 7 matching bases. This CDR3 region has 15 residues. The germline V gene has CDR1 SGHDN and CDR2 FVKESK. Deletions cut 3 bases from V and 6 bases from J, with 16 bases between. CDR3 residues: CASSHAGGTSDTQYF. CDR3 DNA sequence: TGTGCCAGCAGCCATGCAGGGGGAACTAGCGATACGCAGTATTTT.

This clone appeared a single time. V and J are TRBV6-5 and TRBJ2-1; 9 bases align to TRBD1. The CDR3 extends over 15 amino acids. The V segment lost 8 bases and the J segment 5 bases; nucleotides outside the gene matches: 10. Germline CDR1 and CDR2: MNHEY and SVGAGI. The CDR3, as DNA: TGTGCCAGCTTCCCGGGACAGGGTTGGGACAATGAGCAGTTCTTC. Translation gives CASFPGQGWDNEQFF.

The rearrangement links TRBV7-9 to TRBJ1-5; no firm D call. The V gene's germline CDR1 is SEHNR and CDR2 FQNEAQ (reference sequence). The CDR3 spans 14 residues. The V gene lost 1 base and the J gene lost 3 bases, with 7 bases spanning the gap. CDR3 coding DNA: TGTGCCAGCAGCTTAGTGGGCTACAATCAGCCCCAGCATTTT. This encodes CASSLVGYNQPQHF.

The J gene is TRBJ2-1, the V gene TRBV29-1, with D perhaps TRBD1 (6 bases). This CDR3 is 14 amino acids long. V lost 6 bases, J lost 4 bases, and 16 bases lay in between. From germline, CDR1 is SQVTM and CDR2 ANQGSEA. In nucleotides, the CDR3 is TGCAGCGTCATATACCGGGACACATACAATGAGCAGTTCTTC. It yields the protein CSVIYRDTYNEQFF.

The chain links TRBV6-2 or TRBV6-3 to TRBJ2-3, with 8 positions matching TRBD2. The J segment lost 5 bases and the V segment lost 2 bases, leaving 6 bases of the junction unmatched. The V gene's germline CDR1 is MNHEY and CDR2 SVGEGT. The CDR3 loop spans 15 amino acids. CDR3 in DNA: TGTGCCAGCAGTTACCAAAGCGGGGGCCAAGATACGCAGTATTTT. It codes for CASSYQSGGQDTQYF.

This sequence joins TRBV7-2 and TRBJ1-1, with D hard to call. V lost 6 bases and J 0 bases, leaving 14 bases between the germline ends. Germline CDR1 SGHTA, CDR2 FQGNSA. The CDR3 length is 15 residues. The chain's CDR3 is CASRRPEVMNTEAFF. DNA of the CDR3: TGTGCCAGCAGGAGGCCCGAGGTCATGAACACTGAAGCTTTCTTT.

The chain joins TRBV24-1 to TRBJ2-5, with D perhaps matching TRBD1 (6 bases). Germline loops: CDR1 KGHDR, CDR2 SFDVKD. This CDR3 region has 15 residues. Trimming cost V 3 bases and J 2 bases, with 12 bases left between them. As DNA, the CDR3 is TGTGCCACCAGTGATATTCGACAGGAACAAGAGACCCAGTACTTC. Translated, it gives CATSDIRQEQETQYF.

The rearrangement uses TRBV12-3 or TRBV12-4 and TRBJ2-7; D gene uncertain. Trimming stripped 4 bases from V and 1 base from J, with 8 bases between. The CDR3 is 13 amino acids. CDR3 loop: CASSYRVSYEQYF. The CDR3 region has the DNA TGTGCCAGCAGTTACCGGGTTTCCTACGAGCAGTACTTC.

This clone showed up just a few times. The chain has TRBV5-5 and TRBJ2-2; 10 bases map to TRBD2. The CDR3 has 17 residues. With 3 bases clipped from V and 3 bases from J, the junction kept 8 bases outside the gene matches. CDR1 and CDR2 (germline): SGHKS, YYEKEE (reference sequence). CDR3 sequence: CASSSHIAGGDTGELFF. The CDR3 DNA follows: TGTGCCAGCAGCTCGCATATAGCGGGAGGAGACACCGGGGAGCTGTTTTTT. The variable domain in full, completed from reference TRBV5-5 and TRBJ2-2, reads DAGVTQSPTHLIKTRGQQVTLRCSPISGHKSVSWYQQVLGQGPQFIFQYYEKEERGRGNFPDRFSARQFPNYSSELNVNALLLGDSALYLCASSSHIAGGDTGELFFGEGSRLTVL.

This clone was observed a handful of times. The chain combines TRBV7-9 with TRBJ1-6, with 7 bases aligning to TRBD1. This CDR3 contains 13 residues. The J segment lost 10 bases and the V segment lost 7 bases, leaving 7 bases of the junction unmatched. Germline V lookup: CDR1 SEHNR, CDR2 FQNEAQ (reference sequence). The CDR3, as DNA: TGTGCCAGCACGGCAGGGGGAGAATCACCCCTCCACTTT. Protein: CASTAGGESPLHF.

The table lists this clone with a count of one. This chain joins TRBV7-9 and TRBJ2-1; D ambiguous. The V gene lost 5 bases and the J gene lost 8 bases, with 19 bases spanning the gap. CDR1 and CDR2 from the germline V gene are SEHNR and FQNEAQ (reference sequence). The CDR3 contains 15 residues. The CDR3 DNA is TGTGCCAGCAGCCCAACAAGACCGAGGTTGGATGAGCAGTTCTTC. Translation gives CASSPTRPRLDEQFF.

The rearrangement uses TRBV20-1 and TRBJ2-1; 12 nucleotides agree with TRBD2. CDR1 and CDR2 (germline): DFQATT, SNEGSKA (reference sequence). The CDR3 totals 17 residues. V lost 3 bases and J lost 4; bases outside the gene matches: 10. In DNA form, the CDR3 reads TGCAGTGCTAGTGTCCCTGGAGGACTAGCGGGGTACAATGAGCAGTTCTTC. Protein: CSASVPGGLAGYNEQFF.

With regard to this clone: Other DNA variants within this sample encode the same CDR3. The genes are TRBV2 and TRBJ2-5; 14 nucleotides line up with TRBD2. Germline V gives CDR1 SNHLY, CDR2 FYNNEI. The CDR3 loop spans 15 amino acids. V shed 3 bases, J shed 4 bases, and the junction held 1 base outside the gene matches. This CDR3 is CASSEGLAGVETQYF. CDR3 nucleotides: TGTGCCAGCAGTGAGGGACTAGCGGGAGTAGAGACCCAGTACTTC. The full variable domain, its missing parts supplied by reference TRBV2 and TRBJ2-5, is EPEVTQTPSHQVTQMGQEVILRCVPISNHLYFYWYRQILGQKVEFLVSFYNNEISEKSEIFDDQFSVERPDGSNFTLKIRSTKLEDSAMYFCASSEGLAGVETQYFGPGTRLLVL.

The chain links TRBV5-5 to TRBJ1-2; TRBD1 is a possible D gene (5 bases). The CDR3 is 15 amino acids. The V end was cut by 0 bases, the J end by 0 bases, with 9 bases between. Germline CDR1 and CDR2: SGHKS and YYEKEE (reference sequence). CDR3 amino acids: CASSLEQGSNYGYTF. The CDR3 DNA follows: TGTGCCAGCAGCTTGGAGCAGGGATCTAACTATGGCTACACCTTC.

The chain joins TRBV5-6 to TRBJ1-6; D might be TRBD1 (6 bases). CDR3 length equals 15 residues. Trimming removed 4 bases from V and 5 bases from J, with 13 bases in between. Germline V gene data show CDR1 as SGHDT and CDR2 as YYEEEE. CDR3 bases: TGTGCCAGCAGCATGGCCGACAGGAATAATTCACCCCTCCACTTT. This gives the protein CASSMADRNNSPLHF.

V usage is TRBV18 and J usage is TRBJ1-1; the D is unclear. Trimming pared 3 bases from V and 4 bases from J, leaving 12 bases between. The CDR3 is made up of 14 amino acids. CDR1 and CDR2 from the germline V gene are KGHSH and LQKENI. The CDR3 coding sequence is TGTGCCAGCTCACCGGACTCCTTGATCACTGAAGCTTTCTTT. Encoded protein: CASSPDSLITEAFF.

The V gene is TRBV4-2, the J gene TRBJ1-2; the match to TRBD1 covers 8 bases. The V segment lost 3 bases and the J segment 7 bases; nucleotides outside the gene matches: 10. There are 15 residues in the CDR3. The germline CDR1 and CDR2 sequences are LGHNA and YNFKEQ. This chain's CDR3 is CASSQVAGQGFGYTF. The CDR3 DNA follows: TGTGCCAGCAGCCAGGTGGCAGGACAGGGTTTTGGCTACACCTTC.

The chain employs TRBV6-5 and TRBJ1-3; the D is unclear. CDR3 length: 14 amino acids. V was trimmed by 6 bases and J by 0 bases, leaving 9 bases between them. Germline V gene lookup returns CDR1 MNHEY and CDR2 SVGAGI. CDR3 in amino acids: CASRGFSSGNTIYF. The CDR3 nucleotides are TGTGCCAGCAGGGGCTTTAGCTCTGGAAACACCATATATTTT.

In this sample, this clone turned up a few times. The chain joins TRBV19 to TRBJ1-4; 7 bases are a match to TRBD1. The CDR3 has 17 amino acids. From germline, CDR1 is LNHDA and CDR2 SQIVND (reference sequence). V shed 6 bases and J 0 bases; nucleotides not matched to a gene: 10. The CDR3 DNA follows: TGTGCCAGTAGACTTTTGGGACAGAGAACAACTAATGAAAAACTGTTTTTT. Translating it yields CASRLLGQRTTNEKLFF.

The chain couples TRBV7-3 to TRBJ1-6; 7 nucleotides match TRBD1. The CDR3 consists of 14 residues. Per germline, CDR1 SGHTA and CDR2 FQGTGA. The V gene end was trimmed by 4 bases and the J gene end by 6 bases; junction bases not matched to a gene: 3. CDR3 sequence reads: CASSSGQLNSPLHF. The CDR3 DNA sequence: TGTGCCAGCAGCTCGGGACAGCTTAATTCACCCCTCCACTTT.

The V and J genes are TRBV12-3 or TRBV12-4 and TRBJ2-4; TRBD1 agrees at 9 bases. There are 13 residues in the CDR3. J gave up 8 bases and V 3 bases, and 2 bases lay outside the gene matches. The CDR3 region is CASSFRTGDIQYF. In DNA, the CDR3 is TGTGCCAGCAGTTTCCGGACAGGGGACATTCAGTACTTC.